This TCR beta chain was sequenced for a study of cytomegalovirus exposure and HLA in healthy donors. Findings and limits, study-wide: Certain sequence variants were highly shared and formed a cluster, and this cluster was likely a sequencing artifact. Among the most significant clusters, several appeared linked to common viral pathogens in a later analysis. TCR beta chains associated with HLA were, in a later analysis, more clonally expanded than equally common others. As a later analysis revealed, most CMV-associated TCR beta chains appeared HLA-restricted.

Per the germline V gene, CDR1 is SNHLY and CDR2 is FYNNEI. The CDR3 is 15 residues long. The V segment lost 2 bases and the J segment 8 bases; nucleotides outside the gene matches: 7. Researchers ran the PCR with 60 Vbeta and 13 Jbeta primers. Libraries were prepared by immunoSEQ multiplex PCR; TCRdb keeps only in-frame clonotypes and omits some of them. Of over 250,000 clones in the sample, under 80% were seen once. Of note for this clone: Its antigen remains unidentified.

The receptor's source is a female donor in good health and CMV-seronegative. The rearrangement uses TRBV2 and TRBJ2-1; 9 bases map to TRBD2. The sequenced material came from PBMCs. This chain's CDR3 is CASSEFQREVDEQFF. Written as DNA, the CDR3 is TGTGCCAGCAGTGAATTCCAGCGGGAGGTGGATGAGCAGTTCTTC.